This TCR beta chain derives from a study of T-cell memory formation after mild COVID-19. Study-wide points: Proof of SARS-CoV-2 specificity was absent for the second-wave clones that crested on day 37. The study found contracting CD4+ clones mainly in CM and EM and contracting CD8+ clones in EMRA.

TCRdb itself ran the 5' RACE reads through MiXCR, one entry per CDR3 protein. The repertoire consists of approximately 400,000 distinct CDR3 sequences, with less than 25% occurring once and the leading ten covering around 8.1%. On this clonotype itself: Its cognate antigen is unknown.

The CDR3 has 14 amino acids. Germline lookup yields CDR1 DFQATT and CDR2 SNEGSKA (reference sequence). The ends lost 0 bases at V and 4 bases at J; junction bases unmatched: 3. The V and J genes are TRBV20-1 and TRBJ2-7; 10 bases are a match to TRBD2. Material for sequencing was PBMCs or a T cell subset sorted from them (not recorded which). This receptor was taken from an adult woman who had mild COVID-19 (a few samples of this study predate the infection). Cell type and time point are not known. The CDR3 protein is CSAREASGSYEQYF. The CDR3, as DNA: TGCAGTGCTAGAGAGGCTAGCGGGAGTTACGAGCAGTACTTC.